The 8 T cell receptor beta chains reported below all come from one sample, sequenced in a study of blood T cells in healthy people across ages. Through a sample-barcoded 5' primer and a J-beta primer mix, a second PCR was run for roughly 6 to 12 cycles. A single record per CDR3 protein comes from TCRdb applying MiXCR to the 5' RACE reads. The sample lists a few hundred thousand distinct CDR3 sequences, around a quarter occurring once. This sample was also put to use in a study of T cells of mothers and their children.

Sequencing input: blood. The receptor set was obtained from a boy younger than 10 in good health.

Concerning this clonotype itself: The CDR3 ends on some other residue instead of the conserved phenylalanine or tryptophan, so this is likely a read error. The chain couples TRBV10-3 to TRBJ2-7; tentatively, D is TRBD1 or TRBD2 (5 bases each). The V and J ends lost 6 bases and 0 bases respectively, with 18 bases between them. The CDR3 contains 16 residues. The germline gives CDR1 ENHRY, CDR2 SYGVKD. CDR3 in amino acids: CAIRTQGVRSSYEQYS. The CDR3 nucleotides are TGTGCCATCAGAACCCAGGGAGTACGGAGCTCCTACGAGCAGTACTCC.

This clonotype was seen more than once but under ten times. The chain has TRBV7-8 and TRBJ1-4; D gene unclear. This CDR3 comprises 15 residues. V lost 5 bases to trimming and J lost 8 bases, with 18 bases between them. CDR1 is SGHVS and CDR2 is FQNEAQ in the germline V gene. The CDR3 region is CASSPRWRPMEKLFF. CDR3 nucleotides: TGTGCCAGCAGCCCCCGATGGAGACCTATGGAAAAACTGTTTTTT. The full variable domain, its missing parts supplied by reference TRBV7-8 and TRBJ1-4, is GAGVSQSPRYKVAKRGQDVALRCDPISGHVSLFWYQQALGQGPEFLTYFQNEAQLDKSGLPSDRFFAERPEGSVSTLKIQRTQQEDSAVYLCASSPRWRPMEKLFFGSGTQLSVL.

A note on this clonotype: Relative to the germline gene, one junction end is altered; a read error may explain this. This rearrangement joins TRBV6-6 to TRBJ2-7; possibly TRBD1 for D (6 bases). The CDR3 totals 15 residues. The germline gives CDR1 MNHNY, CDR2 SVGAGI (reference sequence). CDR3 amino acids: CASSYSPGTTYEEYF. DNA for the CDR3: TGTGCCAGCAGTTACTCGCCAGGGACAACCTACGAGGAGTACTTC.

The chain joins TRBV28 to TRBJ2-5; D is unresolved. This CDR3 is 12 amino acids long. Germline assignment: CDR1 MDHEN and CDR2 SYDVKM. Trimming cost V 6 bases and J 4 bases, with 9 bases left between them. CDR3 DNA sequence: TGTGCCAGCAGACCACAGAGAGAGACCCAGTACTTC. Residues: CASRPQRETQYF. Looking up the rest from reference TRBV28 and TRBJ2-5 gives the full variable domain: DVKVTQSSRYLVKRTGEKVFLECVQDMDHENMFWYRQDPGLGLRLIYFSYDVKMKEKGDIPEGYSVSREKKERFSLILESASTNQTSMYLCASRPQRETQYFGPGTRLLVL.

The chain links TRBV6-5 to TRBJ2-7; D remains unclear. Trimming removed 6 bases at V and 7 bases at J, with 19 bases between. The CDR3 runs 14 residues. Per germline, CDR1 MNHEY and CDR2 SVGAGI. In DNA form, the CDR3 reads TGTGCCAGCAGACCCTATACGGGCTCCGGAGAGCAGTACTTC. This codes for CASRPYTGSGEQYF.

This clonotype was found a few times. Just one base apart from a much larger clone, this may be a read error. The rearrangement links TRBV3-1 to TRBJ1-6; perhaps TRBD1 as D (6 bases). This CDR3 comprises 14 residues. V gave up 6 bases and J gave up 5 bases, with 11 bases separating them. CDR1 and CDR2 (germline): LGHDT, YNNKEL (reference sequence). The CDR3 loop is CASSPGQNNSPLHF. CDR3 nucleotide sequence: TGTGCCAGCAGTCCCGGACAGAATAATTCACCCCTCCACTTT.

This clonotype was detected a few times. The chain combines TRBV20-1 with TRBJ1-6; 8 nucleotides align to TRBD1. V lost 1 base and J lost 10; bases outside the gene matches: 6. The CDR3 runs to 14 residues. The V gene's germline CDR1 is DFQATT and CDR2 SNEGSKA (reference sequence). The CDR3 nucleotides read TGCAGTGCTAGAGCCACAGGGGGAGGGTCACCCCTCCACTTT. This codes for CSARATGGGSPLHF.

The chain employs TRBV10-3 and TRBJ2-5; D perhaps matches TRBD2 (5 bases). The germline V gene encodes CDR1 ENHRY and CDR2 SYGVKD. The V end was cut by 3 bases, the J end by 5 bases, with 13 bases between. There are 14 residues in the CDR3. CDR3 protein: CAISDPDWRETQYF. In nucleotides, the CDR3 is TGTGCCATCAGTGACCCGGACTGGCGGGAGACCCAGTACTTC.